This T cell receptor beta chain was sequenced for a study of vaccination and CD4 T cells after COVID-19. Across the whole study: Timing of post-vaccine sample collection was a median around 72 days after dose two, with a range of 14 to 241. Whole-study results and caveats: Convalescent patients had a median roughly 84% of post-vaccine SARS-CoV-2-reactive clones that were detected only after vaccination, not before it.

Cultured CD4+ T cells had their DNA profiled by the Oncomine TCR Beta short-read assay. TCRdb re-derived calls from the PCR reads in MiXCR, one entry per CDR3 protein. The table has 9,500 to 15,000 distinct CDR3 sequences, around half seen once. The CDR3 consists of 14 residues. Germline V gene data show CDR1 as DFQATT and CDR2 as SNEGSKA (reference sequence). After removal of 3 bases from V and 2 bases from J, the junction contained 4 bases not matched to a gene. The treatment: approximately 9-day PBMC culture with coronavirus spike peptide pools or control peptides (ViraFEST assay). ViraFEST grew antigen-specific T cells using peptide pools, then sequenced TCRs. These CD4+ T cells came from roughly 10-day cultures by negative selection. A few counts support this clonotype. What it recognizes is unknown.

J is TRBJ1-2 and V is TRBV20-1; 9 bases map to TRBD1. The sequenced material came from CD4+ T cells from blood, cultured in vitro. The TCR was taken from a human donor who had recovered from COVID-19. CDR3 sequence: CSASAGQGNYGYTF. The DNA of the CDR3 is TGCAGTGCTAGCGCGGGACAGGGAAACTATGGCTACACCTTC.